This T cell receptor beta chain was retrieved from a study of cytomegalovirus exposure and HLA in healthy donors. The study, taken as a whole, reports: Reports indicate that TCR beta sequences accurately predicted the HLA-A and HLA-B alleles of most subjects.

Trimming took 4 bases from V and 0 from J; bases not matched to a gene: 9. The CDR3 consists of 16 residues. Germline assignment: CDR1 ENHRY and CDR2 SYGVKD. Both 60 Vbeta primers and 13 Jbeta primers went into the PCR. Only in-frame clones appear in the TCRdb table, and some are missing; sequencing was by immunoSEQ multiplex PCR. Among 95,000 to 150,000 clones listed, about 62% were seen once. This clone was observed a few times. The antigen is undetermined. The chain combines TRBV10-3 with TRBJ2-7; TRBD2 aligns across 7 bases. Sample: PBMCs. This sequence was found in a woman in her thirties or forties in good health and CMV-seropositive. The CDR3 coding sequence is TGTGCCATCAGTGCTGGGGGGGGAGGCAGCTCCTACGAGCAGTACTTC. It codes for CAISAGGGGSSYEQYF.